The entry below gives a single T cell receptor (beta chain) sequence along with its context. TCRdb's table, derived via immunoSEQ multiplex PCR, lists solely in-frame clones and lacks some. The sample records approximately 120,000 clones, less than 90% being singletons. This sample is drawn from a study of identifying expanded T cells in peripheral blood. The source material was blood. The sequence derives from a person aged 18 to 75 in good health.

The CDR3 reads CASSLGGAADTEAFF. The CDR3 DNA is TGTGCCAGCAGCTTAGGTGGGGCGGCGGACACTGAAGCTTTCTTT. V usage is TRBV7-9 and J usage is TRBJ1-1; possible D gene TRBD1, 5 bases. CDR3 length equals 15 residues. Germline loops: CDR1 SEHNR, CDR2 FQNEAQ (reference sequence). Trimming removed 1 base from V and 3 bases from J, with 12 bases in between. The variable domain in full, with the rest retrieved from reference TRBV7-9 and TRBJ1-1, is DTGVSQNPRHKITKRGQNVTFRCDPISEHNRLYWYRQTLGQGPEFLTYFQNEAQLEKSRLLSDRFSAERPKGSFSTLEIQRTEQGDSAMYLCASSLGGAADTEAFFGQGTRLTVV.